This TCR beta chain emerged from a study of blood T cell repertoires in COVID-19. Study-wide context: PBMCs, B-cell-depleted T cells, or T cells were the source of the cDNA or gDNA that made up the material.

Clones were read by immunoSEQ multiplex PCR, and TCRdb kept only the in-frame ones, dropping some. The sample includes roughly 73,000 clones, 86% of them seen just once. This clone was seen more than once but under ten times. This sequence originates from a man in his sixties or seventies with active COVID-19. Material: peripheral blood.

The CDR3 DNA reads as TGTGCCAGCAGTCCCCTCAGCTCTGGAAACACCATATATTTT. This encodes CASSPLSSGNTIYF. The V call is TRBV6-5, the J call TRBJ1-3, with no clear D. This CDR3 comprises 14 residues. V dropped 5 bases and J dropped 0 bases, with 8 bases sitting between them. From germline, CDR1 is MNHEY and CDR2 SVGAGI.